One sample yielded the 9 T cell receptor beta chains listed below, sequenced in a study of blood T cell repertoires in COVID-19. Assay: immunoSEQ multiplex PCR; the TCRdb copy retains only in-frame clones and omits some. The repertoire consists of about 87,000 clones, with approximately 75% occurring once and the leading ten covering roughly 4%. Sequenced material: peripheral blood. These receptors originate from a woman aged 50 to 65 with acute or convalescent COVID-19.

Of note for this clone: A much larger clone is a single base away; this may be a read error. The chain is built from TRBV6-6 and TRBJ2-7, with 13 bases aligning to TRBD2. The CDR3 length is 15 residues. Germline V lookup: CDR1 MNHNY, CDR2 SVGAGI (reference sequence). The CDR3 nucleotides are TGTGACAGCAGTGGGGGACTAGCGGGGCGTTACGAGCAGTACTTC. Translation gives CDSSGGLAGRYEQYF.

V is TRBV5-1 and J is TRBJ2-5; D not certain. The ends were cut back, 1 base at V and 1 base at J, with 2 bases in the middle. Germline assignment: CDR1 SGHRS and CDR2 YFSETQ. This CDR3 spans 12 amino acids. CDR3 nucleotides: TGCGCCAGCAGCTTGCGCCAAGAGACCCAGTACTTC. This sequence encodes CASSLRQETQYF.

This chain links TRBV7-9 with TRBJ2-2, with D possibly matching TRBD1 (6 bases). CDR1 SEHNR and CDR2 FQNEAQ come from the germline V gene (reference sequence). The V end was cut by 1 base, the J end by 3 bases, with 9 bases between. The CDR3 runs 15 residues. CDR3 sequence: CASSLGGGDTGELFF. In DNA form, the CDR3 reads TGTGCCAGCAGCTTAGGAGGGGGAGACACCGGGGAGCTGTTTTTT.

This chain joins TRBV19 and TRBJ1-1; tentatively, D is TRBD1 (6 bases). Trimming shortened V by 7 bases and J by 1 base, and 13 bases separated the two germline ends. Germline loops: CDR1 LNHDA, CDR2 SQIVND (reference sequence). The CDR3 sequence is 14 residues long. In DNA, the CDR3 is TGTGCCAGTACCTTGGGGGCCTCGAACACTGAAGCTTTCTTT. Protein: CASTLGASNTEAFF. The entire variable domain, with the rest obtained from reference TRBV19 and TRBJ1-1, is as follows: DGGITQSPKYLFRKEGQNVTLSCEQNLNHDAMYWYRQDPGQGLRLIYYSQIVNDFQKGDIAEGYSVSREKKESFPLTVTSAQKNPTAFYLCASTLGASNTEAFFGQGTRLTVV.

The chain uses TRBV14 and TRBJ1-1; D not resolved. Germline lookup yields CDR1 SGHDN and CDR2 FVKESK. The V and J ends lost 1 base and 0 bases respectively, with 6 bases between them. This CDR3 spans 14 amino acids. CDR3 DNA: TGTGCCAGCAGCCAAGTGCCGGTGAACACTGAAGCTTTCTTT. Amino acid sequence: CASSQVPVNTEAFF.

The chain recombines TRBV3-1 (or the pseudogene TRBV3-2) with TRBJ1-1, with D possibly TRBD1 on 5 matching bases. Trimming shortened V by 4 bases and J by 4 bases, and 19 bases separated the two germline ends. CDR3 length: 16 residues. Germline values: CDR1 LGHDT, CDR2 YNNKEL (reference sequence). CDR3: CASSPHIPTAGTEAFF. The CDR3 region has the DNA TGTGCCAGCAGCCCTCACATCCCGACAGCTGGCACTGAAGCTTTCTTT.

The chain employs TRBV6-5 and TRBJ2-7; TRBD1 matches 12 bases. The V gene end was trimmed by 0 bases and the J gene end by 7 bases; junction bases not matched to a gene: 4. Germline V gene lookup returns CDR1 MNHEY and CDR2 SVGAGI. CDR3 length: 15 amino acids. The CDR3: CASSYSGQGAGEQYF. The CDR3 bases are TGTGCCAGCAGTTACTCGGGACAGGGGGCAGGGGAGCAGTACTTC.

This clone was recorded a few times. This chain connects TRBV5-6 to TRBJ1-1; no definite D call. The CDR3 covers 13 residues. Trimming stripped 0 bases from V and 8 bases from J, with 11 bases between. The germline V gene has CDR1 SGHDT and CDR2 YYEEEE. Here the CDR3 DNA reads TGTGCCAGCAGCTTGGAGCCCGAGGCAGAAGCTTTCTTT. Its translation is CASSLEPEAEAFF.

The chain carries TRBV2 and TRBJ1-1; TRBD1 matches 11 bases. Germline V CDR1 and CDR2: SNHLY, FYNNEI. V dropped 2 bases and J dropped 4; count of bases not matched to a gene: 3. CDR3 length: 15 amino acids. The CDR3: CASSEHGTGGTEAFF. CDR3 nucleotide sequence: TGTGCCAGCAGTGAACATGGGACAGGGGGCACTGAAGCTTTCTTT.